Here is one TCR beta chain with its context. This clonotype is assessed as medium-sized (0.01 to 0.1%). Its cognate antigen has yet to be identified. Per-nucleotide qualities are absent, and no much larger clonotype sits a single base away. Unmatched junction bases come to 5, with V trimmed by 4 bases and J by 2 bases. The CDR3 contains 15 residues, cysteine and phenylalanine counted. The retained sequence is limited to the CDR3, 45 bases, with the frame set at the first base. CDR1 and CDR2, looked up from the germline V gene, are MDHEN and SYDVKM. The receptor library was made with RT-PCR. The sequencing machine was an Illumina MiSeq. The public reads were reprocessed in TCRdb via fastp at Q25 and MiXCR, keeping in-frame beta chains. A single entry per CDR3 protein holds the most common genes and DNA from its merged rows. Counted in this sample were around 5,600 distinct CDR3 sequences; 8% of them appeared once. The ten largest account for 10% of the sample.

The sample originates from a study of immune reconstitution after stem cell transplant in scleroderma (dated by TCRdb to 2016 to 2017). This receptor chain uses TRBV28 and TRBJ1-2, with 9 junctional bases fitting TRBD1. This clonotype was sampled from a male donor with systemic sclerosis. The sample here was taken before or after autologous hematopoietic stem cell transplantation (not recorded which). The bases are TGTGCCAGCAGTTCGACCGGGACAGGGAACTATGGCTACACCTTC. Its product reads: CASSSTGTGNYGYTF.